One and the same sample provided the 24 T cell receptor beta chains below, sequenced in a study of T-cell memory formation after mild COVID-19. TCRdb re-derived calls from the 5' RACE reads in MiXCR, one entry per CDR3 protein. The sample includes about 560,000 distinct CDR3 sequences, 15% to 20% of them seen just once. Source material: PBMCs or a T cell subset sorted from them (not recorded which). The receptors stem from an adult woman who had mild COVID-19 (a few samples of this study predate the infection). Cell type and time point are not known.

The gene calls are TRBV24-1 and TRBJ1-2; 9 bases map to TRBD1. With 9 bases clipped from V and 5 bases from J, the junction kept 9 bases outside the gene matches. This CDR3 has 14 residues. Germline V gene sequence: CDR1 KGHDR, CDR2 SFDVKD. Here the CDR3 DNA reads TGTGCCACCCCCACCCAGGACAGGGGTTATGGCTACACCTTC. It codes for CATPTQDRGYGYTF.

The rearrangement links TRBV6-5 to TRBJ2-1; D may be TRBD1 or TRBD2 (5 bases each). Germline CDR1 is MNHEY and CDR2 is SVGAGI. The germline V and J ends were trimmed by 5 bases and 6 bases, with 14 bases remaining between them. This CDR3 contains 14 residues. In DNA, the CDR3 is TGTGCCAGCAGTCGCAGGGAGAGTCGCAATGAGCAGTTCTTC. Translation: CASSRRESRNEQFF.

Here the CDR3 DNA reads TGTGCCAGCAGCGTAGACAGCGGGAGCTCCTACGAGCAGTACTTC. It translates to CASSVDSGSSYEQYF. The chain has TRBV9 and TRBJ2-7, with 8 bases that match TRBD2. This CDR3 has 15 residues. The junction had 2 bases not matched to a gene; V was cut back by 0 bases and J by 0 bases. Germline V gene lookup returns CDR1 SGDLS and CDR2 YYNGEE.

As DNA, the CDR3 is TGTGCCACCAGCAGAGATTCCCCAGGGCGAGAGTACTTC. Protein product: CATSRDSPGREYF. The V gene is TRBV15, the J gene TRBJ2-5; D is perhaps TRBD1 (5 bases). V lost 0 bases to trimming and J lost 12 bases, with 14 bases between them. CDR3 size: 13 residues. Per germline, CDR1 LNHNV and CDR2 YYDKDF (reference sequence).

This clonotype was counted at least ten times. The chain joins TRBV12-3 or TRBV12-4 to TRBJ1-2; a weak D match, TRBD1 (6 bases). The CDR3 consists of 13 residues. Trimming shortened V by 3 bases and J by 6 bases, and 11 bases separated the two germline ends. CDR3 DNA sequence: TGTGCCAGCAGTTTTTGGGCAGGGGATGGCTACACCTTC. Its translation: CASSFWAGDGYTF.

The sample holds a few counts of this clonotype. The V call is TRBV28, the J call TRBJ2-1; TRBD2 aligns across 10 bases. This CDR3 is 17 amino acids long. Germline loops: CDR1 MDHEN, CDR2 SYDVKM. J gave up 4 bases and V 5 bases, and 11 bases lay outside the gene matches. CDR3 sequence (DNA): TGTGCCAGCAGTGAAGCGGGAGGGCCCTTGCTTTACAATGAGCAGTTCTTC. Translated: CASSEAGGPLLYNEQFF. Combining the CDR3 with reference TRBV28 and TRBJ2-1 gives the whole variable domain DVKVTQSSRYLVKRTGEKVFLECVQDMDHENMFWYRQDPGLGLRLIYFSYDVKMKEKGDIPEGYSVSREKKERFSLILESASTNQTSMYLCASSEAGGPLLYNEQFFGPGTRLTVL.

The chain uses TRBV2 and TRBJ2-7; no firm D call. Germline CDR1 and CDR2: SNHLY and FYNNEI. This CDR3 has 13 residues. The V end lost 5 bases, the J end lost 3 bases, and 11 bases lay between the germline ends. The CDR3 is CASSSRYSYEQYF. The CDR3 bases are TGTGCCAGCAGTTCCCGGTACAGCTACGAGCAGTACTTC.

This sequence joins TRBV12-3 or TRBV12-4 and TRBJ1-2; no reliable D call. There are 12 residues in the CDR3. Trimming took 8 bases from V and 7 from J, leaving 14 bases between them. CDR3 protein: CASGREPGGYTF. CDR3 sequence (DNA): TGTGCCAGCGGGAGGGAACCGGGTGGCTACACCTTC.

The gene calls are TRBV6-1 and TRBJ2-7; possibly TRBD2 for D (7 bases). The germline CDR1 and CDR2 sequences are MNHNS and SASEGT. V was cut by 8 bases and J by 2 bases, with 22 bases left in between. This CDR3 has 16 amino acids. In nucleotides, the CDR3 is TGTGCCAGCCTCCGAGACCTGGCGGGGGACACCTACGAGCAGTACTTC. Residues: CASLRDLAGDTYEQYF.

The gene calls are TRBV5-4 and TRBJ2-2; D is possibly TRBD1 or TRBD2 (5 bases each). V was trimmed by 8 bases and J by 6 bases, leaving 8 bases between them. Germline values: CDR1 SGHNT, CDR2 YYREEE (reference sequence). CDR3 length: 11 residues. CDR3 in amino acids: CASEGSGELFF. For the CDR3, the DNA is TGTGCCAGTGAGGGGTCCGGGGAGCTGTTTTTT.

In this sample, this clonotype turned up many times. The chain joins TRBV18 to TRBJ1-1, with 9 nucleotides matching TRBD1. Germline assignment: CDR1 KGHSH and CDR2 LQKENI. CDR3 length: 13 residues. The V gene end was trimmed by 8 bases and the J gene end by 4 bases; junction bases not matched to a gene: 5. The CDR3 region is CASSPDRGTEAFF. The CDR3 nucleotides read TGTGCCAGCAGCCCGGACAGGGGCACTGAAGCTTTCTTT.

This clonotype was counted at least ten times. The chain uses TRBV7-2 and TRBJ1-2, with 7 nucleotides matching TRBD1. Trimming cost V 3 bases and J 4 bases; bases outside gene matches: 5. The CDR3 totals 14 residues. CDR1 is SGHTA, CDR2 FQGNSA, per germline. The CDR3 protein is CASSLKTGPYGYTF. The CDR3 DNA reads as TGTGCCAGCAGCTTGAAGACAGGGCCCTATGGCTACACCTTC. Filled out from reference TRBV7-2 and TRBJ1-2, the complete variable domain reads GAGVSQSPSNKVTEKGKDVELRCDPISGHTALYWYRQSLGQGLEFLIYFQGNSAPDKSGLPSDRFSAERTGGSVSTLTIQRTQQEDSAVYLCASSLKTGPYGYTFGSGTRLTVV.

This clonotype was observed a handful of times. J is TRBJ2-7 and V is TRBV11-2, with 10 bases identical to TRBD1. The CDR3 totals 17 residues. Per the germline V gene, CDR1 is SGHAT and CDR2 is FQNNGV. The trim removed 6 bases at V and 0 bases at J, leaving 11 bases unmatched. The CDR3 region is CASSFATGTGVSYEQYF. The CDR3 DNA reads as TGTGCCAGCAGTTTCGCGACCGGGACAGGGGTCTCCTACGAGCAGTACTTC.

Many counts were recorded for this clonotype. The rearrangement links TRBV5-1 to TRBJ2-7, with a weak D call TRBD1 (5 bases). Trimming took 5 bases from V and 2 from J, leaving 17 bases between them. Germline-derived CDR1 and CDR2 are SGHRS and YFSETQ. The CDR3 has 15 residues. CDR3 nucleotide sequence: TGCGCCAGCAGATCCGCTCCAGGGCATGCCTACGAGCAGTACTTC. Its protein is CASRSAPGHAYEQYF.

This clonotype was seen a handful of times. The gene calls are TRBV5-1 and TRBJ2-7, with D possibly matching TRBD2 (6 bases). Germline CDR1 reads SGHRS; CDR2 reads YFSETQ. Trimming took 0 bases from V and 2 from J, leaving 15 bases between them. The CDR3 totals 16 residues. The CDR3 bases are TGCGCCAGCAGCTTGGATGGCGGGGCCGCCCCCTACGAGCAGTACTTC. Translation gives CASSLDGGAAPYEQYF.

This clonotype was detected a few times. This rearrangement joins TRBV7-9 to TRBJ1-2; D unresolved. Trimming left V 5 bases short and J 4 bases short, with 5 bases between. CDR3 length: 11 amino acids. Germline values: CDR1 SEHNR, CDR2 FQNEAQ (reference sequence). The CDR3: CASSVAYGYTF. The CDR3 DNA sequence: TGTGCCAGCAGCGTTGCCTATGGCTACACCTTC.

This sequence joins TRBV6-5 and TRBJ2-7, with TRBD1 as a possible D gene (6 bases). Per the germline V gene, CDR1 is MNHEY and CDR2 is SVGAGI. Between the trimmed V and J ends, which lost 6 bases and 4 bases, there was a span of 16 bases. This CDR3 comprises 14 residues. DNA of the CDR3: TGTGCCAGCAGCCCGGGACATGGTATATACGAGCAGTACTTC. Translating it yields CASSPGHGIYEQYF.

CDR3 DNA: TGTGCCAGCAGCCCCCCTGCGGGAGGTCGGGAGCAGTACTTC. Its translation is CASSPPAGGREQYF. The chain recombines TRBV7-2 with TRBJ2-7; TRBD2 matches 8 bases. Germline V gene sequence: CDR1 SGHTA, CDR2 FQGNSA. Trimming took 5 bases from V and 7 from J; bases not matched to a gene: 10. This CDR3 is 14 amino acids long.

The chain joins TRBV6-6 to TRBJ2-7; 11 bases fit TRBD1. V shed 5 bases, J shed 6 bases, and the junction held 9 bases outside the gene matches. Germline values: CDR1 MNHNY, CDR2 SVGAGI (reference sequence). This CDR3 has 15 amino acids. In nucleotides, the CDR3 is TGTGCCAGCAGTCACCTCCGGGACAGGGGGGCCGAGCAGTACTTC. Translating gives CASSHLRDRGAEQYF.

This clonotype was seen a few times. This rearrangement joins TRBV2 to TRBJ2-4, with 7 positions matching TRBD1. The junction had 0 bases not matched to a gene; V was cut back by 1 base and J by 0 bases. Germline values: CDR1 SNHLY, CDR2 FYNNEI. The CDR3 spans 15 residues. The CDR3 sequence: CASSEDRGAKNIQYF. Here the CDR3 DNA reads TGTGCCAGCAGTGAAGACAGGGGAGCCAAAAACATTCAGTACTTC. The whole variable domain, filled in from reference TRBV2 and TRBJ2-4, reads EPEVTQTPSHQVTQMGQEVILRCVPISNHLYFYWYRQILGQKVEFLVSFYNNEISEKSEIFDDQFSVERPDGSNFTLKIRSTKLEDSAMYFCASSEDRGAKNIQYFGAGTRLSVL.

The V gene is TRBV19, the J gene TRBJ2-1; TRBD1 matches at 7 bases. The CDR3 has 13 residues. Germline values: CDR1 LNHDA, CDR2 SQIVND (reference sequence). The J segment lost 6 bases and the V segment lost 5 bases, leaving 4 bases of the junction unmatched. For the CDR3, the DNA is TGTGCCAGTAGTCAGACAGGGCCCAATGAGCAGTTCTTC. The encoded protein is CASSQTGPNEQFF.

This clonotype has just a few counts. The chain recombines TRBV5-1 with TRBJ1-4; D is perhaps TRBD1 (6 bases). Trimming pared 2 bases from V and 8 bases from J, leaving 13 bases between. In germline, CDR1 is SGHRS, CDR2 YFSETQ. The CDR3 is 14 amino acids. CDR3 sequence reads: CASSFLPGGEKLFF. Here the CDR3 DNA reads TGCGCCAGCAGCTTCCTCCCGGGGGGCGAAAAACTGTTTTTT.

This clonotype occurred a few times. The chain joins TRBV5-1 to TRBJ2-1; possibly TRBD2 for D (6 bases). The V end was cut by 0 bases, the J end by 7 bases, with 11 bases between. The germline gives CDR1 SGHRS, CDR2 YFSETQ. The length of the CDR3 is 14 residues. The CDR3 region is CASSLEAGLNEQFF. DNA of the CDR3: TGCGCCAGCAGCTTGGAGGCGGGACTTAATGAGCAGTTCTTC.

The rearrangement joins TRBV29-1 to TRBJ2-2; 9 nucleotides line up with TRBD2. The ends lost 1 base at V and 7 bases at J; junction bases unmatched: 10. Germline assignment: CDR1 SQVTM and CDR2 ANQGSEA. The CDR3 sequence is 16 residues long. CDR3 DNA sequence: TGCAGCGTTGAAGTGGGCGGGAGGGCCGGAAACGGGGAGCTGTTTTTT. Translated: CSVEVGGRAGNGELFF.